This entry is about one T cell receptor (beta chain). Its antigen remains undetermined. No base quality information exists; no much larger clone differs at one position. Libraries were prepared through the immunoSEQ multiplex PCR assay. TCRdb carries this immuneACCESS record with in-frame sequences only. Its versions omit some clonotypes, under half of them owing to an unresolved V gene in the studies checked, with the rest unexplained. This sample is represented by roughly 5,000 clones; about 61% of them were singletons. The top ten clonotypes cover over 25% of the sample. The sample originates from a study of CD4+ T cells in melanoma (dated by TCRdb to between 2021 and 2024). As for the study more broadly: The study examined neoantigen-specific CD4+ T cells in human melanoma.

The paper as a whole reports these results and caveats: Diverse differentiation states were reported to be shown by neoantigen-specific CD4+ T cells in melanoma. The report described a correlation between neoantigen-specific CD4+ T cells and the function of CD8+ T cells, macrophages and B cells.

V lost 0 bases and J lost 6 bases, and the count of bases not matched to a germline gene is 0. The germline V gene encodes CDR1 SGHRS and CDR2 YFSETQ. Reading from cysteine to phenylalanine, the CDR3 counts 15 amino acids. Only the CDR3 portion is preserved as DNA: 45 bases, with reading frame beginning at the first base. Donors were patients with melanoma. The TCR comes from a human donor with melanoma. The V and J segments used are TRBV5-1 and TRBJ2-3; 14 middle bases align to TRBD2. Sequencing was performed on cells from a culture (not recorded whether cultured in vitro). This receptor has the CDR3 CASSLGTSGGDTQYF. In nucleotide form, the sequence is TGCGCCAGCAGCTTGGGGACTAGCGGGGGGGATACGCAGTATTTT.